This T cell receptor (beta chain) derives from a study of T cell responses to AZD1222 COVID-19 vaccine. Findings of the study overall: Donors were mostly white British, more females; clonal diversity possibly underestimated.

Trimming removed 0 bases from V and 1 base from J, with 6 bases in between. Germline V gene data show CDR1 as MNHNS and CDR2 as SASEGT. The CDR3 extends over 15 amino acids. For this clone: Its antigen is not known.

Only in-frame clones appear in the TCRdb table, and some are missing; sequencing was by immunoSEQ multiplex PCR. The sample has roughly 130,000 clones, approximately 89% seen once. Material: peripheral blood, obtained on day 0 of AZD1222 vaccination. The chain couples TRBV6-1 to TRBJ2-2; no clear D gene. The receptor was isolated from an adult in good health. This CDR3 reads CASSEASGNTGELFF. CDR3 DNA sequence: TGTGCCAGCAGTGAAGCCTCAGGGAACACCGGGGAGCTGTTTTTT.